Listed here is a single T cell receptor (beta chain). The PCR contained 60 Vbeta and 13 Jbeta primers. Sequencing was performed with immunoSEQ multiplex PCR; in TCRdb, only in-frame clones are kept and a portion is missing. The sample has some 69,000 clones, approximately 70% seen once. The CDR3 extends over 15 amino acids. Trimming at V came to 6 bases and at J to 7 bases, leaving 10 bases not matched to a gene. CDR1 is MNHEY and CDR2 is SMNVEV in the germline V gene (reference sequence). The data derive from a study of cytomegalovirus exposure and HLA in healthy donors. Sequencing was performed on PBMCs. V is TRBV27 and J is TRBJ2-7; 12 bases agree with TRBD1. This TCR was recovered from a male donor in good health and CMV-seropositive. The CDR3 protein is CASRPDRDRGREQYF. The CDR3 DNA is TGTGCCAGCAGACCCGACCGGGACAGGGGGCGTGAGCAGTACTTC.